Below, 14 T cell receptor beta chains from the same sample are listed, as sequenced in a study of cytomegalovirus exposure and HLA in healthy donors. In the PCR, 60 Vbeta and 13 Jbeta primers were used. This table comes from immunoSEQ multiplex PCR, and its TCRdb copy is limited to in-frame clones, with some not included. The sample includes some 110,000 clones, around three quarters of them seen just once. The sample was PBMCs. The receptors shown here come from a middle-aged man in good health and CMV-seropositive.

The rearrangement joins TRBV30 to TRBJ1-1; D unclear. Germline V gene lookup returns CDR1 GTSNPN and CDR2 SVGIG (reference sequence). Deletions cut 5 bases from V and 5 bases from J, with 21 bases between. The length of the CDR3 is 15 residues. Here the CDR3 DNA reads TGTGCCTGGGGTGCAGGTCGAATCAACCGGACTGAAGCTTTCTTT. It codes for CAWGAGRINRTEAFF.

A few counts support this clone. V and J are TRBV6-1 and TRBJ2-5; D may be TRBD1 (5 bases). Germline CDR1 reads MNHNS; CDR2 reads SASEGT. The CDR3 extends over 13 amino acids. The V and J ends lost 6 bases and 5 bases respectively, with 13 bases between them. This CDR3 reads CASRGSGSETQYF. CDR3 DNA sequence: TGTGCCAGCAGGGGATCAGGGTCGGAGACCCAGTACTTC.

Comment on this clone: The sample carries other DNA sequences with the same CDR3. The CDR3 reads CASSQDGGQYYEQYF. Written as DNA, the CDR3 is TGCGCCAGCAGCCAAGATGGTGGGCAGTACTACGAGCAGTACTTC. The chain links TRBV4-1 to TRBJ2-7; D is unclear. The V and J ends lost 0 bases and 3 bases respectively, with 12 bases between them. Germline lookup yields CDR1 MGHRA and CDR2 YSYEKL. This CDR3 is 15 amino acids long.

This clone was counted a few times. The chain recombines TRBV5-1 with TRBJ2-7; 10 bases agree with TRBD1. This CDR3 spans 15 amino acids. CDR1 and CDR2 from the germline V gene are SGHRS and YFSETQ. The junction had 3 bases not matched to a gene; V was cut back by 1 base and J by 2 bases. The CDR3, as DNA: TGCGCCAGCAGCTTGAGGGGGACAGGGGCCTACGAGCAGTACTTC. This gives the protein CASSLRGTGAYEQYF.

This chain joins TRBV6-5 and TRBJ2-1, with 7 positions matching TRBD2. CDR1 is MNHEY and CDR2 is SVGAGI in the germline V gene. This CDR3 contains 14 residues. The trim removed 8 bases at V and 5 bases at J, leaving 9 bases unmatched. CDR3 nucleotide sequence: TGTGCCAGCTGGAGTCGACTAGCAAACAATGAGCAGTTCTTC. Translated, it gives CASWSRLANNEQFF.

The chain is built from TRBV19 and TRBJ1-2, with no clear D. Germline CDR1 is LNHDA and CDR2 is SQIVND (reference sequence). CDR3 length: 13 residues. V dropped 0 bases and J dropped 5 bases, with 7 bases sitting between them. This CDR3 is CASSIEPTYGYTF. CDR3 DNA: TGTGCCAGTAGTATAGAGCCAACATATGGCTACACCTTC. The full variable domain, completed using reference TRBV19 and TRBJ1-2, is DGGITQSPKYLFRKEGQNVTLSCEQNLNHDAMYWYRQDPGQGLRLIYYSQIVNDFQKGDIAEGYSVSREKKESFPLTVTSAQKNPTAFYLCASSIEPTYGYTFGSGTRLTVV.

The V call is TRBV7-2, the J call TRBJ2-7; TRBD1 agrees at 7 bases. Germline assignment: CDR1 SGHTA and CDR2 FQGNSA. V shed 3 bases, J shed 6 bases, and the junction held 8 bases outside the gene matches. The CDR3 extends over 14 amino acids. The CDR3 nucleotides read TGTGCCAGCAGCTTCTCATTCTCAGGGGGCGAGCAGTACTTC. The encoded protein is CASSFSFSGGEQYF.

V gene TRBV19 combines with J gene TRBJ1-4; the D is unclear. With 4 bases removed from V and 3 bases from J, the gap between germline ends came to 6 bases. CDR1 is LNHDA and CDR2 is SQIVND in the germline V gene (reference sequence). This CDR3 contains 13 residues. The CDR3 is CASSTSANEKLFF. CDR3 coding DNA: TGTGCCAGTAGTACCTCAGCTAATGAAAAACTGTTTTTT.

This clone occurred once. The genes are TRBV9 and TRBJ2-3, with 10 bases identical to TRBD2. V lost 3 bases and J lost 0; bases outside the gene matches: 4. The CDR3 is 16 amino acids. Germline V CDR1 and CDR2: SGDLS, YYNGEE. The CDR3 spells CASSAGLAVSTDTQYF. CDR3 coding DNA: TGTGCCAGCAGCGCCGGACTAGCGGTAAGCACAGATACGCAGTATTTT.

The table lists this clone with a few counts. The chain is built from TRBV6-1 and TRBJ2-2, with a weak D call TRBD2 (6 bases). The CDR3 has 15 residues. V dropped 3 bases and J dropped 1 base, with 9 bases sitting between them. Germline-derived CDR1 and CDR2 are MNHNS and SASEGT. DNA for the CDR3: TGTGCCAGCAGTGAGCCGGGGGTGAACACCGGGGAGCTGTTTTTT. Translating it yields CASSEPGVNTGELFF.

This clone was seen a few times. V usage is TRBV4-1 and J usage is TRBJ1-1, with D perhaps matching TRBD1 (5 bases). The length of the CDR3 is 15 residues. V was clipped by 4 bases and J by 3 bases, with 15 bases between them. The germline V gene encodes CDR1 MGHRA and CDR2 YSYEKL. The CDR3 region has the DNA TGCGCCAGCAGCCGGGGCCAGGCCCGGGACACTGAAGCTTTCTTT. Translating gives CASSRGQARDTEAFF.

The chain carries TRBV21-1 and TRBJ2-3; no DNA check was done on the table's D call, TRBD2. TRBV21-1 is given as a pseudogene. The CDR3 runs to 18 residues. The CDR3 region is CASSKRQTSGAITDTQYF. CDR3 sequence (DNA): TGTGCCAGCAGCAAAAGGCAGACTAGCGGGGCGATCACAGATACGCAGTATTTT.

This chain joins TRBV5-1 and TRBJ2-2; 11 nucleotides line up with TRBD2. The germline gives CDR1 SGHRS, CDR2 YFSETQ. V was pared by 0 bases and J by 5 bases, with 0 bases of the junction left unmatched. CDR3 length equals 15 residues. In DNA, the CDR3 is TGCGCCAGCAGCTTGGGACTAGCGGGGACCGGGGAGCTGTTTTTT. As protein: CASSLGLAGTGELFF.

Concerning this clone itself: Its ends do not fully match the called genes, so a read error is possible. The chain carries TRBV2 and TRBJ2-7; D gene unclear. The germline V gene encodes CDR1 SNHLY and CDR2 FYNNEI. There are 12 residues in the CDR3. CDR3 sequence: CASRQSSYEQYF. Written as DNA, the CDR3 is TGTGCTAGCAGGCAGTCCTCCTACGAGCAGTACTTC.